Listed below are T cell receptor beta chains from one sample, sequenced in a study of cytomegalovirus exposure and HLA in healthy donors. The table came from immunoSEQ multiplex PCR; TCRdb's copy has only in-frame clones and leaves some out. The sample features over 65,000 clones, with about 4.6% in its top ten. The sample was PBMCs. These receptors all stem from a man younger than 45 in good health and CMV-seronegative. The CDR3 runs from the conserved cysteine through the conserved F or W. The order of the fields is D gene, J gene, V gene, CDR3 DNA, CDR3 protein. D genes are given only for firm matches.

d_call: -
j_call: TRBJ1-4
v_call: TRBV6-5
cdr3_nt: TGTGCCAGCAGTTACTCGCGGGGACGAGATGAAAAACTGTTTTTT
cdr3_aa: CASSYSRGRDEKLFF

d_call: -
j_call: TRBJ2-5
v_call: TRBV25-1
cdr3_nt: TGTGCCAGCCAAAGCCGGGTTGAAGAGACCCAGTACTTC
cdr3_aa: CASQSRVEETQYF

d_call: TRBD1
j_call: TRBJ1-2
v_call: TRBV9
cdr3_nt: TGTGCCAGCAGCATGACAGGGGCCCTTGGCTACACCTTC
cdr3_aa: CASSMTGALGYTF

d_call: TRBD2
j_call: TRBJ2-3
v_call: TRBV5-4
cdr3_nt: TGTGCCAGCAGCTTTGGCGGGGGGAGCACAGATACGCAGTATTTT
cdr3_aa: CASSFGGGSTDTQYF

d_call: -
j_call: TRBJ2-7
v_call: TRBV4-1
cdr3_nt: TGCGCCAGCAGCCAGTTGGGGAGCCTGTCCTACGAGCAGTACTTC
cdr3_aa: CASSQLGSLSYEQYF

d_call: TRBD1
j_call: TRBJ1-2
v_call: TRBV19
cdr3_nt: TGTGCCAGTAGACAGGGGGCCGGCTATGGCTACACCTTC
cdr3_aa: CASRQGAGYGYTF

d_call: -
j_call: TRBJ1-1
v_call: TRBV2
cdr3_nt: TGTGCCAGCAGTATAAGAAGGGGTGGCACTGAAGCTTTCTTT
cdr3_aa: CASSIRRGGTEAFF

d_call: TRBD1
j_call: TRBJ1-2
v_call: TRBV5-8
cdr3_nt: TGTGCCAGCAGCTTGCCCAGGGGGGGCTACACCTTC
cdr3_aa: CASSLPRGGYTF

d_call: -
j_call: TRBJ2-3
v_call: TRBV30
cdr3_nt: TGTGCCTGGACCCCGCGGGACCTCCCGGGGAGCACAGATACGCAGTATTTT
cdr3_aa: CAWTPRDLPGSTDTQYF

d_call: TRBD2
j_call: TRBJ2-3
v_call: TRBV9
cdr3_nt: TGTGCCAGCAGCGTAGCTGGCGCGGGGGGCACAGATACGCAGTATTTT
cdr3_aa: CASSVAGAGGTDTQYF

d_call: -
j_call: TRBJ2-3
v_call: TRBV6-1
cdr3_nt: TGTGCCAGCAGTGAATCGGTCGAGACAGATACGCAGTATTTT
cdr3_aa: CASSESVETDTQYF

d_call: -
j_call: TRBJ2-1
v_call: TRBV27
cdr3_nt: TGTGCCAGCAGTTCCCGGGGGGCGTCCTACAATGAGCAGTTCTTC
cdr3_aa: CASSSRGASYNEQFF

d_call: -
j_call: TRBJ2-7
v_call: TRBV20-1
cdr3_nt: TGCAGTGCTGCGACAGACTACGAGCAGTACTTC
cdr3_aa: CSAATDYEQYF